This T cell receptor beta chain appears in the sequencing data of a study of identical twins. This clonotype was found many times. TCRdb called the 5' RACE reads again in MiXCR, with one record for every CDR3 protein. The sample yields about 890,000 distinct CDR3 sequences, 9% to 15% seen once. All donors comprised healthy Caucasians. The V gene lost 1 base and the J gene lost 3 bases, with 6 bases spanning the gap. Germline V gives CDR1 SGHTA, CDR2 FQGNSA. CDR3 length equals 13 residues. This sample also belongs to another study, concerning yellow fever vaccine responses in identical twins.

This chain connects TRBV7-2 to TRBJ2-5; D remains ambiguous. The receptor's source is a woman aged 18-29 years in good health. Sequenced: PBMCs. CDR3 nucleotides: TGTGCCAGCAGCTTAGGGGTTAAAGAGACCCAGTACTTC. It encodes CASSLGVKETQYF.